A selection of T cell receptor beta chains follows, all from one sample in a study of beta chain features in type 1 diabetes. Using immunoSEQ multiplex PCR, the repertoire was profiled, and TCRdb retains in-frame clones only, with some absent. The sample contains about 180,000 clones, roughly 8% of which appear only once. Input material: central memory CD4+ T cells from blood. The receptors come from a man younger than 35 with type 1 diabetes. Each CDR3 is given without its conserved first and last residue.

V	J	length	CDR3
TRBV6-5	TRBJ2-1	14	ASSYSFTSGTVKQF
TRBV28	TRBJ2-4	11	ASISGAKNIQY
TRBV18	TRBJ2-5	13	ASSPGDRGRETQY
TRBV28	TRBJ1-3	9	ASSHRVSIY
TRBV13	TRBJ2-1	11	ASSLREGDEQF
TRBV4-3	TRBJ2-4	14	ASSQGQGAAKNIQY
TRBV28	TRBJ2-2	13	ASSLGALNTGELF
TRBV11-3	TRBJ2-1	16	ASSLGRSGYSSYNEQF
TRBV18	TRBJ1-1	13	ASSPQKDSTSEAF
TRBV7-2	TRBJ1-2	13	ASSLVAGENYGYT
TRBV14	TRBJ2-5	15	ASSPLPGQGAEETQY
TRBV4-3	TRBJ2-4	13	ASSQDQNRLNIQY
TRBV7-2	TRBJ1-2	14	ASSLSGGGGYYGYT
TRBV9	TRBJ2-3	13	ASSVQGLGTDTQY
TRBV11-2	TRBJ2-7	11	ASSVGTPDEQY
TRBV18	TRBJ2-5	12	ASSPTGDLETQY
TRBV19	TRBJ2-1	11	ASSIQGANEQF
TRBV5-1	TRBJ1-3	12	ASSPGQGGNTIY
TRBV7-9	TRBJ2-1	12	ASSLTIPSAEQF
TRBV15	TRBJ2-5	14	ATSRDRLAGRETQY
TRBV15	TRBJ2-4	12	ATSSGQGVRSQY
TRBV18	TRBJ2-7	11	ASGTSGKYEQY
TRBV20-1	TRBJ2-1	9	SASPYNEQF
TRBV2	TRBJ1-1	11	ATEATANTEAF
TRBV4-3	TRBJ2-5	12	ASSQVTGRETQY
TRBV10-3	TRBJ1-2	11	AVALDGQRGYT
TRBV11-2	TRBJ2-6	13	ASSLQYSGANVLT
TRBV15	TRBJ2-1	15	ATSRVSGVGSYNEQF
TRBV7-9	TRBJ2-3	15	ASSSGGPRPGTDTQY
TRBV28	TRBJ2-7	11	ASEGTGGYEQY
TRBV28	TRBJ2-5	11	ASQGQGGKTQY
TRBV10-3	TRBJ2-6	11	ATLASGANVLT
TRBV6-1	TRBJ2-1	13	ASSERTSGNNEQF
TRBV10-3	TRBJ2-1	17	AISESEGKGRSSYNEQF
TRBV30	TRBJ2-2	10	AWGTSHRELF
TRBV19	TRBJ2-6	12	ATGHNSGANVLT
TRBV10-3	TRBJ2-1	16	AISGSSGGEYRYNEQF
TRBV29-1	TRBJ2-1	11	SVDRVGYNEQF
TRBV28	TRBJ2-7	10	ASSTPDYEQY
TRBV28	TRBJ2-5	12	ASSFSSAQETQY
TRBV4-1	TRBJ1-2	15	ASSQSGQGFANYGYT
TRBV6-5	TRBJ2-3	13	ASSRTSGFTDTQY